This is a list of T cell receptor beta chains from one sample in a study of CD8 T cells in Susac syndrome. TCRdb re-analysed the immunoSEQ multiplex PCR reads in MiXCR, keeping a single row per CDR3 protein. The table has about 180,000 distinct CDR3 sequences, 93% seen once. The sample was CD4+ T cells from PBMCs. Every receptor here comes from a human donor with multiple sclerosis. The CDR3 runs from the conserved cysteine through the conserved F or W. Each record gives: J gene, V gene, D gene, clone size, CDR3 DNA, CDR3 protein. A D gene is named only where the DNA matches it firmly. Clone size, where shown, is once, few, many, or a class for clones that have expanded.

j_gene: TRBJ2-3
v_gene: TRBV5-1
d_gene: .
abundance: .
CDR3nt: TGCGCCAGCAGCTTGATGCCGGGACGGCGCTCAGATACGCAGTATTTT
CDR3aa: CASSLMPGRRSDTQYF

j_gene: TRBJ2-1
v_gene: TRBV5-1
d_gene: TRBD2
abundance: .
CDR3nt: TGCGCCAGCAGCCCCGGTGGGACTAGCGGGAGAGGAGCCTACAATGAGCAGTTCTTC
CDR3aa: CASSPGGTSGRGAYNEQFF

j_gene: TRBJ2-4
v_gene: TRBV7-2
d_gene: TRBD1
abundance: .
CDR3nt: TGTGCCAGCAGCCCAGGGGGGACAGGGAAAAACATTCAGTACTTC
CDR3aa: CASSPGGTGKNIQYF

j_gene: TRBJ1-1
v_gene: TRBV30
d_gene: TRBD1
abundance: .
CDR3nt: TGTGCCTGTCCTTCACAGGGGGGGAACACTGAAGCTTTCTTT
CDR3aa: CACPSQGGNTEAFF

j_gene: TRBJ2-7
v_gene: TRBV7-3
d_gene: TRBD2
abundance: once
CDR3nt: TGTGCCAGCAGCCTGGCCGGGACTAGAGTCTACGAGCAGTACTTC
CDR3aa: CASSLAGTRVYEQYF

j_gene: TRBJ2-2
v_gene: TRBV6-5
d_gene: .
abundance: .
CDR3nt: TGTGCCAGCCACAAGACCACCGGGGAGCTGTTTTTT
CDR3aa: CASHKTTGELFF

j_gene: TRBJ2-1
v_gene: TRBV20-1
d_gene: .
abundance: .
CDR3nt: TGCAGTGCTAGAGAGCGAGCGGATATATACAATGAGCAGTTCTTC
CDR3aa: CSARERADIYNEQFF

j_gene: TRBJ1-6
v_gene: TRBV30
d_gene: TRBD1
abundance: .
CDR3nt: TGTGCCTGGAGTGTTCAGACAGGGGCCCCTAACTTT
CDR3aa: CAWSVQTGAPNF

j_gene: TRBJ2-2
v_gene: TRBV18
d_gene: TRBD2
abundance: .
CDR3nt: TGTGCCAGCTCCCCACGGCTAGCGGGCACCACCGGGGAGCTGTTTTTT
CDR3aa: CASSPRLAGTTGELFF

j_gene: TRBJ2-7
v_gene: TRBV4-3
d_gene: .
abundance: .
CDR3nt: TGCGCCAGCAGCCAACGAAATCCTCCCGCTTCCTACGAGCAGTACTTC
CDR3aa: CASSQRNPPASYEQYF

j_gene: TRBJ2-3
v_gene: TRBV11-2
d_gene: TRBD1
abundance: .
CDR3nt: TGTGCCAGCAGCTATCCGGGACAGGGGGCAGATACGCAGTATTTT
CDR3aa: CASSYPGQGADTQYF

j_gene: TRBJ2-1
v_gene: TRBV18
d_gene: .
abundance: .
CDR3nt: TGTGCCAGCTCACTCACAGGAGTCGCCTACAATGAGCAGTTCTTC
CDR3aa: CASSLTGVAYNEQFF

j_gene: TRBJ2-1
v_gene: TRBV6-2/TRBV6-3
d_gene: TRBD1
abundance: .
CDR3nt: TGTGCCACCGGGACAGGGGGTAGCAATGAGCAGTTCTTC
CDR3aa: CATGTGGSNEQFF

j_gene: TRBJ2-5
v_gene: TRBV24-1
d_gene: TRBD1
abundance: .
CDR3nt: TGTGGCCTCAGGGGGCGCCCCCTGTACTTC
CDR3aa: CGLRGRPLYF

j_gene: TRBJ2-7
v_gene: TRBV4-3
d_gene: .
abundance: .
CDR3nt: TGCGCCAGCAGCCGGTCCCAGGGATACGAGCAGTACTTC
CDR3aa: CASSRSQGYEQYF

j_gene: TRBJ2-5
v_gene: TRBV28
d_gene: .
abundance: .
CDR3nt: TGTGCCAGCAGCCTAGGTAATAGCCAAGAGACCCAGTACTTC
CDR3aa: CASSLGNSQETQYF

j_gene: TRBJ2-3
v_gene: TRBV5-1
d_gene: TRBD2
abundance: .
CDR3nt: TGCGCCAGCAGCTTGAGTTTAGCGCGGACTAGACCCACAGATACGCAGTATTTT
CDR3aa: CASSLSLARTRPTDTQYF

j_gene: TRBJ2-5
v_gene: TRBV6-2/TRBV6-3
d_gene: .
abundance: .
CDR3nt: TGTGCCAGCAGTTACGTCTACGGCGGTCAAGAGACCCAGTACTTC
CDR3aa: CASSYVYGGQETQYF

j_gene: TRBJ1-2
v_gene: TRBV5-4
d_gene: .
abundance: .
CDR3nt: TGTGCCAGCAGCGCGAACAGGCGCTATGGCTACACCTTC
CDR3aa: CASSANRRYGYTF

j_gene: TRBJ2-7
v_gene: TRBV24-1
d_gene: TRBD1
abundance: .
CDR3nt: TGTGCCACCAGTGATTCGTGGGGACAGAATTACGAGCAGTACTTC
CDR3aa: CATSDSWGQNYEQYF

j_gene: TRBJ2-1
v_gene: TRBV10-3
d_gene: .
abundance: .
CDR3nt: TGTGCCATCAGTGAGCCCCAGTGGATAAGCGGGCATAAGGACAATGAGCAGTTCTTC
CDR3aa: CAISEPQWISGHKDNEQFF

j_gene: TRBJ2-7
v_gene: TRBV5-1
d_gene: .
abundance: .
CDR3nt: TGCGCCAGCGCGATACTGTCCGGACTAACCTACGAGCAGTACTTC
CDR3aa: CASAILSGLTYEQYF

j_gene: TRBJ1-3
v_gene: TRBV2
d_gene: .
abundance: .
CDR3nt: TGTGCCAGCAGCCTACGGACTGCTGCCTCTGGAAACACCATATATTTT
CDR3aa: CASSLRTAASGNTIYF

j_gene: TRBJ2-5
v_gene: TRBV28
d_gene: .
abundance: .
CDR3nt: TGTGCCAGCACCCACCGCAGTTGGGAGACCCAGTACTTC
CDR3aa: CASTHRSWETQYF

j_gene: TRBJ1-5
v_gene: TRBV12-3/TRBV12-4
d_gene: TRBD1
abundance: .
CDR3nt: TGTGCCAGCACCCTGGACAGGGCGGGCAATCAGCCCCAGCATTTT
CDR3aa: CASTLDRAGNQPQHF

j_gene: TRBJ1-1
v_gene: TRBV3-1
d_gene: .
abundance: .
CDR3nt: TGTGCCAGCAGCCAAGCCTTGGGGGTTTTAAACACTGAAGCTTTCTTT
CDR3aa: CASSQALGVLNTEAFF

j_gene: TRBJ2-7
v_gene: TRBV2
d_gene: .
abundance: .
CDR3nt: TGTGCCAGCAGGAACAGTGATCCCAGCTCCTACGAGCAGTACTTC
CDR3aa: CASRNSDPSSYEQYF

j_gene: TRBJ1-2
v_gene: TRBV5-1
d_gene: .
abundance: .
CDR3nt: TGCGCCAGCAGCTTGGACGGATACTATGGCTACACCTTC
CDR3aa: CASSLDGYYGYTF

j_gene: TRBJ2-5
v_gene: TRBV30
d_gene: .
abundance: .
CDR3nt: TGTGCCTGGAGTAGAGGGTCGTTGGAGACCCAGTACTTC
CDR3aa: CAWSRGSLETQYF

j_gene: TRBJ1-1
v_gene: TRBV18
d_gene: .
abundance: .
CDR3nt: TGTGCCAGCTCAACCGACACGAACACTGAAGCTTTCTTT
CDR3aa: CASSTDTNTEAFF

j_gene: TRBJ1-1
v_gene: TRBV9
d_gene: .
abundance: .
CDR3nt: TGTGCCAGCAGCCCCCGGGTGAACACTGAAGCTTTCTTT
CDR3aa: CASSPRVNTEAFF

j_gene: TRBJ2-7
v_gene: TRBV30
d_gene: TRBD1
abundance: .
CDR3nt: TGTGCCTGGAGTCACAGGGGCCGCCACTACGAGCAGTACTTC
CDR3aa: CAWSHRGRHYEQYF

j_gene: TRBJ2-3
v_gene: TRBV12-3/TRBV12-4
d_gene: TRBD2
abundance: .
CDR3nt: TGTGCCAGCCTACGAAGAGCGGGGATTAGCACAGATACGCAGTATTTT
CDR3aa: CASLRRAGISTDTQYF

j_gene: TRBJ2-2
v_gene: TRBV20-1
d_gene: .
abundance: .
CDR3nt: TGCAGTGCCCTGGGTGGGGGGCCCGGGGAGCTGTTTTTT
CDR3aa: CSALGGGPGELFF

j_gene: TRBJ1-5
v_gene: TRBV19
d_gene: TRBD1
abundance: .
CDR3nt: TGTGCCTGTAGTCTGGGGACAGACAGTTTGGGCAATCAGCCCCAGCATTTT
CDR3aa: CACSLGTDSLGNQPQHF

j_gene: TRBJ2-1
v_gene: TRBV5-1
d_gene: .
abundance: .
CDR3nt: TGCGCCAGCAGCTTCGGGAGTCGGGCGAGTGAGCAGTTCTTC
CDR3aa: CASSFGSRASEQFF

j_gene: TRBJ2-7
v_gene: TRBV7-3
d_gene: TRBD2
abundance: .
CDR3nt: TGTGCCAGCAGCCTAGCGGAGGGAGCCTACGAGCAGTACTTC
CDR3aa: CASSLAEGAYEQYF

j_gene: TRBJ2-3
v_gene: TRBV6-5
d_gene: .
abundance: .
CDR3nt: TGTGCCAGCAGTTACTCCGGTGACACGCCCTATTCTAGCACAGATACGCAGTATTTT
CDR3aa: CASSYSGDTPYSSTDTQYF

j_gene: TRBJ1-2
v_gene: TRBV12-3/TRBV12-4
d_gene: .
abundance: .
CDR3nt: TGTGCCAGCAGCTCCGGACCCTATGGCTACACCTTC
CDR3aa: CASSSGPYGYTF

j_gene: TRBJ2-1
v_gene: TRBV28
d_gene: TRBD2
abundance: .
CDR3nt: TGTGCCAGCAGTTTACGGGGGGGGTCCAATGAGCAGTTCTTC
CDR3aa: CASSLRGGSNEQFF

j_gene: TRBJ1-1
v_gene: TRBV29-1
d_gene: TRBD1
abundance: .
CDR3nt: TGCAGCGTAGCTGAGGGGGCCGGGACTGAAGCTTTCTTT
CDR3aa: CSVAEGAGTEAFF

j_gene: TRBJ1-1
v_gene: TRBV29-1
d_gene: .
abundance: .
CDR3nt: TGCAGCGTCGCACCCTGGCAGCAAGTGGGGGGCCGGACTGAAGCTTTCTTT
CDR3aa: CSVAPWQQVGGRTEAFF

j_gene: TRBJ1-2
v_gene: TRBV5-6
d_gene: .
abundance: .
CDR3nt: TGTGCCAGCAGCTTGGTCTGGCGGGACAATGGCTACACCTTC
CDR3aa: CASSLVWRDNGYTF

j_gene: TRBJ2-5
v_gene: TRBV2
d_gene: .
abundance: .
CDR3nt: TGTGCCAGCAAACCCGACTATTATCCCCCCTCAGGGACCCAGTACTTC
CDR3aa: CASKPDYYPPSGTQYF

j_gene: TRBJ1-1
v_gene: TRBV28
d_gene: .
abundance: .
CDR3nt: TGTGCCAGCAGTTTTAACGTAGGGACCCGACTGAACACTGAAGCTTTCTTT
CDR3aa: CASSFNVGTRLNTEAFF

j_gene: TRBJ2-5
v_gene: TRBV10-2
d_gene: TRBD2
abundance: .
CDR3nt: TGCGCCACAACTAGCGCCGCAGGGACCCAGTACTTC
CDR3aa: CATTSAAGTQYF

j_gene: TRBJ2-2
v_gene: TRBV11-2
d_gene: TRBD2
abundance: once
CDR3nt: TGTGCCAGCAGCCAGGGACTAGCGGGGGGCCGGGGCACCGGGGAGCTGTTTTTT
CDR3aa: CASSQGLAGGRGTGELFF

j_gene: TRBJ1-1
v_gene: TRBV7-2
d_gene: .
abundance: .
CDR3nt: TGTGCCAGCAGCCCGCCCGGCCTTCGAAACACTGAAGCTTTCTTT
CDR3aa: CASSPPGLRNTEAFF